Below are 5 T cell receptor beta chains sequenced from a single sample in a study of T cell repertoires in cytomegalovirus infection. The antigens these receptors bind are not known. Via MiXCR, TCRdb re-called the reads, giving one row per CDR3 protein. The sample consists of around 430,000 distinct CDR3 sequences, about 42% of them appearing once. The sample was cultured PBMCs, taken from culture after CMV antigen stimulation. The source is a human donor in good health (CMV status not recorded). Some clones in this sample may be carry-over from other donors' samples.

The rearrangement joins TRBV7-8 to TRBJ1-5; 8 positions agree with TRBD1. V lost 6 bases to trimming and J lost 0 bases; unmatched junction nucleotides: 7. Looked up from germline, CDR1 is SGHVS and CDR2 is FQNEAQ. This CDR3 is built from 16 residues. The CDR3 DNA is TGTGCCAGCAGGAAAGGACAGGGCCTTAGCAATCAGCCCCAGCATTTT. Amino acids: CASRKGQGLSNQPQHF.

The rearrangement links TRBV28 to TRBJ1-6; D is undetermined. This CDR3 contains 12 residues. Trimming removed 8 bases at V and 3 bases at J, with 5 bases between. Germline CDR1 MDHEN, CDR2 SYDVKM. CDR3 sequence reads: CASEDYNSPLHF. The CDR3 DNA sequence: TGTGCCAGCGAAGACTATAATTCACCCCTCCACTTT.

This rearrangement joins TRBV11-2 to TRBJ1-2, with D possibly being TRBD1 (6 bases). Germline-derived CDR1 and CDR2 are SGHAT and FQNNGV. Trimming cost V 5 bases and J 7 bases, with 20 bases left between them. The CDR3 has 15 amino acids. The CDR3 DNA sequence: TGTGCCAGCAGCCTCAACAGGGATCCCCTTCGTGGCTACACCTTC. This encodes CASSLNRDPLRGYTF.

The rearrangement uses TRBV7-2 and TRBJ1-1; TRBD1 matches 8 bases. The germline gives CDR1 SGHTA, CDR2 FQGNSA. J lost 3 bases, V lost 4 bases, and 10 bases had no gene match. There are 16 residues in the CDR3. CDR3 in amino acids: CASSSDRGRQYTEAFF. The CDR3 DNA reads TGTGCCAGCAGCTCCGACAGGGGTCGACAGTACACTGAAGCTTTCTTT. Variable domain in full (rest from reference TRBV7-2 and TRBJ1-1): GAGVSQSPSNKVTEKGKDVELRCDPISGHTALYWYRQSLGQGLEFLIYFQGNSAPDKSGLPSDRFSAERTGGSVSTLTIQRTQQEDSAVYLCASSSDRGRQYTEAFFGQGTRLTVV.

This sequence joins TRBV6-2 or TRBV6-3 and TRBJ1-5; unclear D gene. The V end was cut by 5 bases, the J end by 2 bases, with 13 bases between. Germline V lookup: CDR1 MNHEY, CDR2 SVGEGT. The CDR3 length is 15 residues. The CDR3 sequence is CASSHNSDRNQPQHF. Written as DNA, the CDR3 is TGTGCCAGCAGTCACAACTCGGACCGCAATCAGCCCCAGCATTTT.